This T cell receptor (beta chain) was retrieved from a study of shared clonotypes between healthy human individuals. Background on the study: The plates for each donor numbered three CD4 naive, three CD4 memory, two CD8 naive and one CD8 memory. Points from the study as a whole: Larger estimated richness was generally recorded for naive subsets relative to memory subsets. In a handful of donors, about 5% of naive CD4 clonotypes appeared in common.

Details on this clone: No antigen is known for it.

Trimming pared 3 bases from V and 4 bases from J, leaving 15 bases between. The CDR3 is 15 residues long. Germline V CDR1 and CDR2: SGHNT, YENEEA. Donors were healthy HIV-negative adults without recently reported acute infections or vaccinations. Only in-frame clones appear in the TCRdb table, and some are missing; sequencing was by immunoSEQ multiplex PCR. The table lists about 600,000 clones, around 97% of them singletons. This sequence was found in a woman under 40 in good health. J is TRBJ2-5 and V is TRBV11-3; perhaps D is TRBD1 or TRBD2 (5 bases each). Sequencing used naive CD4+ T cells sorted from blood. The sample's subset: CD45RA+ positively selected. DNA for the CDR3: TGTGCCAGCAGCTTCCCCGGGGCATTACCAGAGACCCAGTACTTC. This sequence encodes CASSFPGALPETQYF.